This TCR beta chain was observed in a study of graft-versus-host responses after intestinal transplantation. This CDR3 spans 14 amino acids. The germline gives CDR1 SEHNR, CDR2 FQNEAQ (reference sequence). V shed 1 base and J shed 4 bases, with 10 bases lying between them. With respect to this clone: The target antigen is unknown.

Libraries were prepared by immunoSEQ multiplex PCR; TCRdb keeps only in-frame clonotypes and omits some of them. The sample shows under 130,000 clones, under 95% of them seen only once. The V gene is TRBV7-9, the J gene TRBJ1-1; D is unclear. The TCR comes from a human donor who received an intestinal transplant. The sequences come from unstimulated CD8+ T cells sorted from spleen or lymph node cells, collected before intestinal transplant. CDR3 sequence reads: CASSLVGSTTEAFF. For the CDR3, the DNA is TGTGCCAGCAGCTTAGTTGGGAGCACCACTGAAGCTTTCTTT.